The sequence of this TCR beta chain was determined in a study of blood T cell repertoires in COVID-19. The wider study: Acute and convalescent COVID-19 specimens originated in the United States, Italy and Spain. Sample material is recorded as cDNA or gDNA derived from T cells, B-cell-depleted T cells, or PBMCs.

CDR1 and CDR2 from the germline V gene are SGHKS and YYEKEE (reference sequence). V lost 4 bases and J lost 4; bases outside the gene matches: 5. This CDR3 is built from 16 residues. In the original analysis: Reference gene primer amplification in the assay estimated nucleated cell counts. Assay: immunoSEQ multiplex PCR; the TCRdb copy retains only in-frame clones and omits some. The V and J calls and clone size come from that table; D and trimming were worked out from the DNA. The table records a few hundred thousand clones, approximately 78% of them present only once. This clonotype originated in a woman aged 18-30 years with acute or convalescent COVID-19. The sample taken for sequencing was peripheral blood. This sequence joins TRBV5-5 and TRBJ2-2; 12 bases are a match to TRBD2. As DNA, the CDR3 is TGTGCCAGCAGCAAACTAGCGGGAGGATCCACCGGGGAGCTGTTTTTT. Translating gives CASSKLAGGSTGELFF.